These T cell receptor beta chains were read from a single sample in a study of OX40 agonist ivuxolimab in advanced cancers. Some clones are missing from TCRdb's copy, which holds only in-frame ones; the method was immunoSEQ multiplex PCR. The sample includes tens of thousands of clones, around four fifths of them seen just once. This specimen consisted of CD4+ or CD8+ T cells sorted from blood, obtained in a trial of the OX40 agonist ivuxolimab. Receptor source: an adult with an advanced solid tumor such as melanoma, head and neck, liver or kidney cancer. Each CDR3 is given with its conserved first and last residue. Fields, in order: clone size, D gene, V gene, J gene, CDR3 DNA, CDR3 protein. A D gene is named only where the DNA matches it firmly. Not all rows give a size; the values are once, few, many and, for expanded clones, a class.

.	TRBD2	TRBV9	TRBJ2-1	TGTGCCAGCAGCACCAGACTAGCGGGAGATCAAAGGAATGAGCAGTTCTTC	CASSTRLAGDQRNEQFF
.	TRBD1	TRBV25-1	TRBJ2-3	TGTGCCAGCAGTGATTACAGGGGCCCCTCATTTTATACGCAGTATTTT	CASSDYRGPSFYTQYF
.	.	TRBV5-4	TRBJ1-2	TGTGCCAGCAGCCTAATTATGGGGAACTATGGCTACACCTTC	CASSLIMGNYGYTF
.	.	TRBV28	TRBJ1-5	TGTGCCAGCAGGGCGGCGGGGGCGGGTCAGCCCCAGCATTTT	CASRAAGAGQPQHF
.	.	TRBV25-1	TRBJ1-1	TGTGCCAGCAGTGATCCAAGAGGGAACACTGAAGCTTTCTTT	CASSDPRGNTEAFF
.	.	TRBV6-1	TRBJ1-5	TGTGCCAGCAGTGAAGGGGGAGGGATCAATCAGCCCCAGCATTTT	CASSEGGGINQPQHF
.	TRBD1	TRBV11-2	TRBJ1-1	TGTGCCAGCAGCTTTTCAGGGGGGACGACTGAAGCTTTCTTT	CASSFSGGTTEAFF
.	.	TRBV7-9	TRBJ1-2	TGTGCCAGCAGCTTAGGGTTACGGATGTATGGCTACACCTTC	CASSLGLRMYGYTF
.	.	TRBV20-1	TRBJ2-1	TGCAGTGGGGTACATTACAATGAGCAGTTCTTC	CSGVHYNEQFF
few	.	TRBV6-5	TRBJ1-5	TGTGCCAGCAGGCCGGGGGGACATAGCAATCAGCCCCAGCATTTT	CASRPGGHSNQPQHF
.	.	TRBV28	TRBJ1-2	TGTGCCAGCAATCGTGATAACAGCTATGGCTACACCTTC	CASNRDNSYGYTF
.	.	TRBV15	TRBJ1-1	TGTGCCACCAGGAGAGCGTCAAGCGGGAACACTGAAGCTTTCTTT	CATRRASSGNTEAFF
few	.	TRBV5-1	TRBJ2-7	TGCGCCAGCACCCCGGCGGGTAGCGGTTACTACGAGCAGTACTTC	CASTPAGSGYYEQYF
.	TRBD1	TRBV18	TRBJ2-2	TGTGCCAGCTCACCAGGAAATCAGGGACAGGGCGGGGAGCTGTTTTTT	CASSPGNQGQGGELFF
.	.	TRBV5-1	TRBJ1-2	TGCGCCAGCAGCTCTAGGGTAGGCCCCTACACCTTC	CASSSRVGPYTF
.	.	TRBV27	TRBJ2-7	TGTGCCAGCAGTTTAGCCATCTCGGCCTACTACGAGCAGTACTTC	CASSLAISAYYEQYF
.	.	TRBV5-4	TRBJ2-3	TGTGCCAGCAGCCCCCCGGACGGGACAGATACGCAGTATTTT	CASSPPDGTDTQYF
.	.	TRBV5-6	TRBJ2-2	TGTGCCAGCAGCGCTCGATTGTGGGCGGGGTTACCCGGGGAGCTGTTTTTT	CASSARLWAGLPGELFF
.	.	TRBV10-2	TRBJ2-1	TGCGCCAGCAGTGTTTCTTTGGTTGGGAATGAGCAGTTCTTC	CASSVSLVGNEQFF
.	.	TRBV10-3	TRBJ2-7	TGTGCCATCAGTGAGCGGGGGGCGGAGCCCTACGAGCAGTACTTC	CAISERGAEPYEQYF
.	.	TRBV7-2	TRBJ2-7	TGTGCCAGCAGCTTAGCCGGGGGATACGAGCAGTACTTC	CASSLAGGYEQYF
few	TRBD2	TRBV9	TRBJ2-3	TGTGCCAGCAGCGTAGAGTGGCGGGAGGGCACAGATACGCAGTATTTT	CASSVEWREGTDTQYF